These T cell receptor beta chains were read from a single sample in a study of Ad26.COV2.S vaccination and SARS-CoV-2 variants. The assay was immunoSEQ multiplex PCR, and TCRdb's table has in-frame clones only and misses some. The data show about 350,000 clones, 90% to 95% seen once. The material was peripheral blood, obtained after recovery from COVID-19. The source is a human donor who had recovered from COVID-19. Both conserved end residues are part of each CDR3. D genes are given only for firm matches.

TRBD1	TRBJ2-3	TRBV13	TGTGCCAGCAGCCCCCGGGACAGGGGGGTTGAGGGAACGAGCACAGATACGCAGTATTTT	CASSPRDRGVEGTSTDTQYF
.	TRBJ1-1	TRBV7-7	TGTGCCAGCAGCTTATCGAGGAACACTGAAGCTTTCTTT	CASSLSRNTEAFF
.	TRBJ1-1	TRBV19	TGTGCCAGTACCATAGGGGACGCGGGGGCCACTGAAGCTTTCTTT	CASTIGDAGATEAFF
TRBD2	TRBJ2-5	TRBV6-1	TGTGCCAGCAGTGAATGGAGCGGGGGGTTGCAAGAGACCCAGTACTTC	CASSEWSGGLQETQYF
.	TRBJ2-3	TRBV7-2	TGTGCCAGCAGCTTAGGGTTCAGGTACTCTAGCACAGATACGCAGTATTTT	CASSLGFRYSSTDTQYF
.	TRBJ2-5	TRBV11-1	TGTGCCAGCAGCTTAGCCGGGTCAACCCCGAGAGAGACCCAGTACTTC	CASSLAGSTPRETQYF
.	TRBJ1-2	TRBV21-1	TGTGCCAGCAGTGATACAGGGGGCTGGGACTATGGCTACACCTTC	CASSDTGGWDYGYTF
.	TRBJ2-3	TRBV4-1	TGCGCCAGCAGCCAAGTCCGGGGCACAGATACGCAGTATTTT	CASSQVRGTDTQYF
.	TRBJ2-7	TRBV7-2	TGTGCCAGCAGGTACCGTGGGAACTCCTACGAGCAGTACTTC	CASRYRGNSYEQYF
.	TRBJ2-1	TRBV6-5	TGTGCCAGCAGTTACTCGACGCGGGGCCGAAGCGATGAGCAGTTCTTC	CASSYSTRGRSDEQFF
TRBD2	TRBJ2-1	TRBV27	TGTGCTAGCAGCGGGGTGAACTACAATGAGCAGTTCTTC	CASSGVNYNEQFF
.	TRBJ2-5	TRBV7-2	TGTGCCAGCAGCTTGGAGGGATATTACCAAGAGACCCAGTACTTC	CASSLEGYYQETQYF
TRBD2	TRBJ2-1	TRBV5-6	TGTGCCAGCAGCTTGCCCGGGACTAAAAGCCCAAATGAGCAGTTCTTC	CASSLPGTKSPNEQFF
.	TRBJ1-1	TRBV4-1	TGCGCCAGCAGCCACCCGCCGACAGGCGTGGGGACTGAAGCTTTCTTT	CASSHPPTGVGTEAFF
.	TRBJ1-1	TRBV12-5	TGTGCTAGTGGCCCCTCAGGGGTTACAGTGACTGAAGCTTTCTTT	CASGPSGVTVTEAFF
.	TRBJ2-1	TRBV5-1	TGCGCCAGCAGCTTGGAGGTACACTCCTACAATGAGCAGTTCTTC	CASSLEVHSYNEQFF
TRBD2	TRBJ2-7	TRBV7-6	TGTGCCAGCAGCGGACAAAGCGGGGCCTACGAGCAGTACTTC	CASSGQSGAYEQYF
.	TRBJ1-2	TRBV12-3/TRBV12-4	TGTGCCAGCAGCTTTAGAGGTTCAGCTGGCTACACCTTC	CASSFRGSAGYTF
.	TRBJ2-3	TRBV5-1	TGCGCCAGCAGCTTGGCCGTCGGAGATACGCAGTATTTT	CASSLAVGDTQYF
.	TRBJ2-6	TRBV9	TGTGCCAGCAGCGTAGGGGGGAGGGGGGCCAACGTCCTGACTTTC	CASSVGGRGANVLTF
.	TRBJ2-6	TRBV5-4	TGTGCCAGCAGCTCTGAACAACCCTCTGGGGCCAACGTCCTGACTTTC	CASSSEQPSGANVLTF
.	TRBJ1-2	TRBV7-9	TGTGCCAGCAGCTTAGCGCGGAACTATGGCTACACCTTC	CASSLARNYGYTF
.	TRBJ1-1	TRBV2	TGTGCCAGCATGCTGAACGGGGCCGCGAACACTGAAGCTTTCTTT	CASMLNGAANTEAFF
.	TRBJ1-5	TRBV2	TGTGCCAGCAGTGAATCTGCGTGGGATCAGCCCCAGCATTTT	CASSESAWDQPQHF
.	TRBJ2-5	TRBV15	TGTGCCACCCTCGGCTTGGAGACCCAGTACTTC	CATLGLETQYF
TRBD1	TRBJ2-2	TRBV9	TGTGCCAGCAGCGCGGGGACAGGGGGGTCCGGGGAGCTGTTTTTT	CASSAGTGGSGELFF
.	TRBJ1-1	TRBV7-6	TGTGCCAGCAGCTCGGCCGGTCGGGGCCCGGGGTCCATGAACACTGAAGCTTTCTTT	CASSSAGRGPGSMNTEAFF
.	TRBJ1-2	TRBV4-3	TGCGCCAGCAGCCAAGAAGCGGTCAGGCCGCTGCATGGCTACACCTTC	CASSQEAVRPLHGYTF
TRBD1	TRBJ1-5	TRBV4-1	TGCGCCAGCAGCCACCCCTCGACAGGGTCGCGCAATCAGCCCCAGCATTTT	CASSHPSTGSRNQPQHF
.	TRBJ2-3	TRBV5-6	TGTGCCAGCAGCTGGGCGGGCACAGATACGCAGTATTTT	CASSWAGTDTQYF
TRBD2	TRBJ2-3	TRBV6-1	TGTGCCAGCAGTGACATGCGGGGGGCCTACACAGATACGCAGTATTTT	CASSDMRGAYTDTQYF
.	TRBJ1-1	TRBV9	TGTGCCAGCAGCGTAGCTAAGGACTCGAACACTGAAGCTTTCTTT	CASSVAKDSNTEAFF
.	TRBJ1-2	TRBV3-1/TRBV3-2	TGTGCCAGCTCAGCCTCCAACTATGGCTACACCTTC	CASSASNYGYTF
.	TRBJ1-6	TRBV6-6	TGTGCCAGCAGTCCGTCGGGGGCCTGGAATTCACCCCTCCACTTT	CASSPSGAWNSPLHF
.	TRBJ1-1	TRBV5-4	TGTGCCAGCAGCTTGAAAGGACTGGGTTGGAGCACTGAAGCTTTCTTT	CASSLKGLGWSTEAFF
.	TRBJ1-4	TRBV4-2	TGTGCCAGCAGCCAAGATATAGGACAGAAACAAGAAAAACTGTTTTTT	CASSQDIGQKQEKLFF
.	TRBJ2-1	TRBV27	TGTGCCAGCAGTCCGCGGACGGGAAGCTCCTACAATGAGCAGTTCTTC	CASSPRTGSSYNEQFF
.	TRBJ1-6	TRBV6-6	TGTGCCAGCAGTTACCTTTCCGGGGATGCGTCCGTGGGGTTT	CASSYLSGDASVGF
TRBD1	TRBJ1-1	TRBV12-5	TGTGCTAGTGGGGACTCCGGGACAGCAAACACTGAAGCTTTCTTT	CASGDSGTANTEAFF
.	TRBJ1-5	TRBV5-1	TGCGCCAGCGCGGACATGCCCCGTCAGCCCCAGCATTTT	CASADMPRQPQHF
.	TRBJ1-5	TRBV11-2	TGTGCCAGCAGCTTAGACTTGGCGGATCAGCCCCAGCATTTT	CASSLDLADQPQHF
.	TRBJ1-5	TRBV13	TGTGCCAGCAGCATCCGGGACATCTCTGGTCAGCCCCAGCATTTT	CASSIRDISGQPQHF
.	TRBJ1-2	TRBV5-1	TGCGCCAGCAGCTTGGACCTAGAACATGGCTACACCTTC	CASSLDLEHGYTF